This T cell receptor (beta chain) is from a study of graft-versus-host responses after intestinal transplantation. General observations from the study: The authors found GvH clones in recipient marrow, some appearing first in ileum or blood.

This clone occurred a few times. Its antigen is as yet unknown. The data were produced by immunoSEQ multiplex PCR, yet TCRdb's version contains in-frame clones alone and is incomplete. The data show about 28,000 clones, around 83% seen once. The receptor comes from a human donor who received an intestinal transplant. The specimen comprised unstimulated CD8+ T cells sorted from spleen or lymph node cells, sampled before intestinal transplant.

The CDR3 sequence: CASSLNPPAGGRDTQYF. The CDR3 bases are TGCGCCAGCAGCTTAAACCCCCCAGCGGGAGGACGGGATACGCAGTATTTT. V and J are TRBV5-1 and TRBJ2-3, with TRBD2 matching 9 bases. The CDR3 totals 17 residues. V lost 2 bases, J lost 6 bases, and 13 bases stayed unmatched. CDR1 is SGHRS and CDR2 is YFSETQ in the germline V gene.